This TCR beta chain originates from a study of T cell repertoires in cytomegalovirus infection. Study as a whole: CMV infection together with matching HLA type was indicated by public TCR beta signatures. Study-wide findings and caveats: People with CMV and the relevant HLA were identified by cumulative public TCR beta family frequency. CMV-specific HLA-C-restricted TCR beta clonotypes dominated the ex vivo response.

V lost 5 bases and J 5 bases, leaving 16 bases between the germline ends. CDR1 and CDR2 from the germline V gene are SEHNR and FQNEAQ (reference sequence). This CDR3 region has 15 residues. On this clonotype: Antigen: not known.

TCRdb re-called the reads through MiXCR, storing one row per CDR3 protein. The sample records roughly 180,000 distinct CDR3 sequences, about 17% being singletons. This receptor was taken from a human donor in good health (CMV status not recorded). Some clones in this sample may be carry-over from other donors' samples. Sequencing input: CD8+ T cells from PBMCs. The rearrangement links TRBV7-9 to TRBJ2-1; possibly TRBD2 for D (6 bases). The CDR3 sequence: CASSTLAGLNNEQFF. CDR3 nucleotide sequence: TGTGCCAGCAGCACGCTAGCCGGACTAAACAATGAGCAGTTCTTC.